Shown below are 20 T cell receptor beta chains from a single sample sequenced in a study of beta chain features in type 1 diabetes. Whole-study findings and limits: Significant though moderate, a shortening of TCRB CDR3s appeared in all four CD4+ subsets of Type 1 diabetes patients.

No antigen has been identified for these receptors. The study reverse transcribed the entire isolated RNA, so it sequenced expressed TCRB transcripts. Sequencing used immunoSEQ multiplex PCR; TCRdb keeps in-frame clones, though not all of them. This sample yields some 350,000 clones, of which roughly 9.8% are seen a single time; roughly 0.6% belongs to the top ten. The sample consisted of central memory CD4+ T cells from blood. All receptors derive from a young man with type 1 diabetes.

This clone has a handful of counts. Compared with germline, one end of the junction differs, possibly owing to a read error. The V gene is TRBV7-9, the J gene TRBJ2-7; no clear D gene. CDR3 length: 13 residues. The V gene's germline CDR1 is SEHNR and CDR2 FQNEAQ (reference sequence). DNA for the CDR3: TGTGCCAGCAGCTTAGGGAGCACCCTTCTAGTGGACTTC. This gives the protein CASSLGSTLLVDF.

The rearrangement links TRBV1 to TRBJ2-5; TRBD2, the table's D call, lacks a check against the DNA. TRBV1 is given as a pseudogene. This CDR3 is built from 12 residues. The CDR3: CTSSQESETQYF. CDR3 nucleotide sequence: TGCACCAGCAGCCAAGAATCGGAGACCCAGTACTTC.

The V and J genes are TRBV28 and TRBJ1-1, with D unclear. CDR3 size: 13 residues. Germline values: CDR1 MDHEN, CDR2 SYDVKM. V shed 2 bases and J shed 8 bases, with 12 bases lying between them. The CDR3 region has the DNA TGTGCCAGCAGTTTAGCTCCGGAGAGAGAAGCTTTCTTT. Translation: CASSLAPEREAFF.

The chain combines TRBV5-6 with TRBJ1-2; D might be TRBD1 (5 bases). The CDR3 runs to 14 residues. CDR1 SGHDT and CDR2 YYEEEE come from the germline V gene. Trimming removed 3 bases from V and 7 bases from J, with 16 bases in between. CDR3 sequence (DNA): TGTGCCAGCAGCTCCCAGGGCGGGGAGCGTGGCTACACCTTC. Translation gives CASSSQGGERGYTF. Based on the CDR3 plus reference TRBV5-6 and TRBJ1-2, the full variable domain is DAGVTQSPTHLIKTRGQQVTLRCSPKSGHDTVSWYQQALGQGPQFIFQYYEEEERQRGNFPDRFSGHQFPNYSSELNVNALLLGDSALYLCASSSQGGERGYTFGSGTRLTVV.

The chain carries TRBV7-2 and TRBJ2-7, with 7 bases fitting TRBD1. Germline CDR1 is SGHTA and CDR2 is FQGNSA. The J segment lost 2 bases and the V segment lost 9 bases, leaving 10 bases of the junction unmatched. This CDR3 region has 14 residues. CDR3 sequence (DNA): TGTGCCAGTAATACAGGGGTTGGTGCCTACGAGCAGTACTTC. Protein sequence: CASNTGVGAYEQYF. Complete variable domain (other parts from reference TRBV7-2 and TRBJ2-7): GAGVSQSPSNKVTEKGKDVELRCDPISGHTALYWYRQSLGQGLEFLIYFQGNSAPDKSGLPSDRFSAERTGGSVSTLTIQRTQQEDSAVYLCASNTGVGAYEQYFGPGTRLTVT.

The chain employs TRBV4-2 and TRBJ2-7; 9 positions agree with TRBD2. The V gene end was trimmed by 4 bases and the J gene end by 3 bases; junction bases not matched to a gene: 13. The CDR3 is 17 amino acids. Germline V gene data show CDR1 as LGHNA and CDR2 as YNFKEQ. The CDR3 here is CASSRGSGGSHLYEQYF. For the CDR3, the DNA is TGTGCCAGCAGCCGCGGTAGCGGGGGTTCTCACCTCTACGAGCAGTACTTC.

The chain links TRBV20-1 to TRBJ2-7; D is unclear. This CDR3 is built from 11 residues. Germline V CDR1 and CDR2: DFQATT, SNEGSKA (reference sequence). Trimming shortened V by 4 bases and J by 5 bases, and 9 bases separated the two germline ends. CDR3 DNA: TGCAGTGCTACCAGCATCCACGAGCAGTACTTC. Translation: CSATSIHEQYF.

This clone was counted a few times. The rearrangement links TRBV19 to TRBJ1-3, with D possibly being TRBD1 (6 bases). V lost 4 bases and J lost 10, with 11 bases in between. CDR3 size: 12 residues. Per the germline V gene, CDR1 is LNHDA and CDR2 is SQIVND (reference sequence). The CDR3 spells CASSTLQGTIYF. CDR3 coding DNA: TGTGCCAGTAGTACTCTACAGGGAACCATATATTTT.

This clone was found many times. The V call is TRBV7-8, the J call TRBJ1-2, with TRBD1 as a possible D gene (5 bases). The germline V gene encodes CDR1 SGHVS and CDR2 FQNEAQ. The V and J ends lost 5 bases and 0 bases respectively, with 16 bases between them. The CDR3 consists of 16 residues. The DNA of the CDR3 is TGTGCCAGCAGCCTCCGTGGGGGTAGGGCTAACTATGGCTACACCTTC. Its protein product is CASSLRGGRANYGYTF.

This clone was seen many times. The chain links TRBV28 to TRBJ2-5, with TRBD1 matching over 7 bases. With V trimmed by 7 bases and J by 5 bases, 10 bases remained unmatched. Germline V gene lookup returns CDR1 MDHEN and CDR2 SYDVKM. CDR3 length equals 14 residues. CDR3 sequence reads: CASITTGAGETQYF. CDR3 DNA sequence: TGTGCCAGCATTACTACAGGGGCCGGGGAGACCCAGTACTTC.

In DNA, the CDR3 is TGCGCCAGCAGAGGTCTAGCGGGAGAGGAAGAGACCCAGTACTTC. Protein product: CASRGLAGEEETQYF. This rearrangement joins TRBV5-1 to TRBJ2-5, with 10 positions matching TRBD2. This CDR3 has 15 amino acids. The V and J ends lost 5 bases and 3 bases, in that order; junction bases with no gene match: 7. Germline-derived CDR1 and CDR2 are SGHRS and YFSETQ.

The V gene is TRBV5-1, the J gene TRBJ2-1, with a tentative D call TRBD1 (5 bases). The V end lost 5 bases, the J end lost 2 bases, and 26 bases lay between the germline ends. The CDR3 length is 19 residues. The germline gives CDR1 SGHRS, CDR2 YFSETQ. The DNA of the CDR3 is TGCGCCAGCAGGTCTCCCCCGGGTGATTCAGGGCGCACCTACAATGAGCAGTTCTTC. Residues: CASRSPPGDSGRTYNEQFF. The full variable domain, completed using reference TRBV5-1 and TRBJ2-1, is KAGVTQTPRYLIKTRGQQVTLSCSPISGHRSVSWYQQTPGQGLQFLFEYFSETQRNKGNFPGRFSGRQFSNSRSEMNVSTLELGDSALYLCASRSPPGDSGRTYNEQFFGPGTRLTVL.

This clone was seen more than once but under ten times. The chain is built from TRBV28 and TRBJ2-3; 12 nucleotides line up with TRBD2. The CDR3 consists of 15 residues. CDR1 is MDHEN, CDR2 SYDVKM, per germline. The junction had 6 bases not matched to a gene; V was cut back by 7 bases and J by 4 bases. The CDR3 protein is CASTVTSGRPDTQYF. The CDR3 region has the DNA TGTGCCAGCACCGTGACTAGCGGGAGACCAGATACGCAGTATTTT.

Details on this clone: This specimen includes other DNA sequences encoding the same CDR3. The rearrangement joins TRBV29-1 to TRBJ2-7; TRBD2 is a possible D gene (6 bases). The CDR3 totals 14 residues. Germline lookup yields CDR1 SQVTM and CDR2 ANQGSEA. The V gene lost 4 bases and the J gene lost 3 bases, with 16 bases spanning the gap. The CDR3 protein is CSVGPKGGHYEQYF. Written as DNA, the CDR3 is TGCAGCGTTGGCCCTAAGGGAGGCCACTACGAGCAGTACTTC.

V is TRBV7-9 and J is TRBJ2-7, with D hard to call. Germline CDR1 reads SEHNR; CDR2 reads FQNEAQ (reference sequence). V lost 5 bases and J 2 bases, leaving 13 bases between the germline ends. The CDR3 is 14 amino acids. The DNA for the CDR3 is TGTGCCAGCAGCCCTTCCACCAGCCCCTACGAGCAGTACTTC. Amino acid sequence: CASSPSTSPYEQYF.

CDR3 amino acids: CASSTSGTQYF. CDR3 coding DNA: TGCGCCAGCAGCACCTCGGGGACCCAGTACTTC. The rearrangement links TRBV5-1 to TRBJ2-5; the D is unclear. V lost 4 bases and J lost 7, with 8 bases in between. There are 11 residues in the CDR3. In germline, CDR1 is SGHRS, CDR2 YFSETQ.

CDR3 residues: CASRRAAVDEQFF. The DNA of the CDR3 is TGCGCCAGCAGGCGGGCAGCCGTCGATGAGCAGTTCTTC. The chain uses TRBV5-1 and TRBJ2-1; perhaps TRBD2 as D (5 bases). Looked up from germline, CDR1 is SGHRS and CDR2 is YFSETQ. V was shortened by 5 bases and J by 8 bases, with 14 bases between the two germline ends. This CDR3 is built from 13 residues. The full variable domain, its missing parts supplied by reference TRBV5-1 and TRBJ2-1, is KAGVTQTPRYLIKTRGQQVTLSCSPISGHRSVSWYQQTPGQGLQFLFEYFSETQRNKGNFPGRFSGRQFSNSRSEMNVSTLELGDSALYLCASRRAAVDEQFFGPGTRLTVL.

The chain employs TRBV7-9 and TRBJ2-5, with D perhaps TRBD2 (5 bases). Trimming pared 5 bases from V and 5 bases from J, leaving 15 bases between. The CDR3 sequence is 14 residues long. Germline V gene lookup returns CDR1 SEHNR and CDR2 FQNEAQ (reference sequence). Written as DNA, the CDR3 is TGTGCCAGCAGCCCCTACGGGGATGGTGAGACCCAGTACTTC. Protein: CASSPYGDGETQYF.

The chain recombines TRBV5-4 with TRBJ2-7; 10 bases align to TRBD1. V lost 5 bases, J lost 4 bases, and 9 bases stayed unmatched. In germline, CDR1 is SGHNT, CDR2 YYREEE (reference sequence). This CDR3 is built from 15 residues. The DNA for the CDR3 is TGTGCCAGCAGTCCTGACAGGGGGCTTGTTTACGAGCAGTACTTC. It codes for CASSPDRGLVYEQYF. Looking up the rest from reference TRBV5-4 and TRBJ2-7 gives the full variable domain: ETGVTQSPTHLIKTRGQQVTLRCSSQSGHNTVSWYQQALGQGPQFIFQYYREEENGRGNFPPRFSGLQFPNYSSELNVNALELDDSALYLCASSPDRGLVYEQYFGPGTRLTVT.

This chain connects TRBV7-2 to TRBJ1-5; 7 bases align to TRBD1. This CDR3 has 15 amino acids. The ends lost 2 bases at V and 6 bases at J; junction bases unmatched: 7. Germline CDR1 is SGHTA and CDR2 is FQGNSA. This CDR3 is CASSLQQGQGQPQHF. The CDR3 DNA is TGTGCCAGCAGCTTACAACAGGGGCAGGGTCAGCCCCAGCATTTT.